These 17 T cell receptor beta chains share one sample of origin, sequenced in a study of T cell repertoires in cytomegalovirus infection. TCRdb passed the reads through MiXCR, listing each CDR3 protein once. In the table there are 100,000 to 150,000 distinct CDR3 sequences, 7.5% to 9% of which are singletons. The specimen sequenced was PBMCs. All receptors come from a human donor in good health (CMV status not recorded). Some clones in this sample may be carry-over from other donors' samples.

In this sample, this clonotype turned up many times. The chain joins TRBV7-2 to TRBJ2-1; 9 bases agree with TRBD2. Per germline, CDR1 SGHTA and CDR2 FQGNSA. V gave up 1 base and J gave up 4 bases; unmatched junction bases: 2. The CDR3 extends over 15 amino acids. CDR3 sequence reads: CASSLESGGYNEQFF. CDR3 sequence (DNA): TGTGCCAGCAGCTTAGAAAGCGGGGGGTACAATGAGCAGTTCTTC.

This clonotype showed up many times. This rearrangement joins TRBV7-9 to TRBJ1-1, with TRBD1 as a possible D gene (5 bases). The germline V and J ends were trimmed by 5 bases and 1 base, with 14 bases remaining between them. The CDR3 has 15 amino acids. The V gene's germline CDR1 is SEHNR and CDR2 FQNEAQ (reference sequence). In nucleotides, the CDR3 is TGTGCCAGCAGCCCCCGGGACCTAGCGAACACTGAAGCTTTCTTT. Translating it yields CASSPRDLANTEAFF.

The chain employs TRBV12-3 or TRBV12-4 and TRBJ1-1, with 9 nucleotides matching TRBD1. The trim removed 6 bases at V and 4 bases at J, leaving 9 bases unmatched. CDR3 size: 15 residues. The CDR3 region has the DNA TGTGCCAGCAGCCCCGGACAGGGGATGGGCACTGAAGCTTTCTTT. Encoded protein: CASSPGQGMGTEAFF.

In this sample, this clonotype turned up many times. The rearrangement joins TRBV5-5 to TRBJ2-3; 10 bases are a match to TRBD2. The CDR3 length is 14 residues. The germline CDR1 and CDR2 sequences are SGHKS and YYEKEE (reference sequence). The J segment lost 6 bases and the V segment lost 10 bases, leaving 11 bases of the junction unmatched. The CDR3 sequence: CASGGLAGADTQYF. In DNA form, the CDR3 reads TGTGCCTCAGGGGGGCTAGCGGGGGCGGATACGCAGTATTTT.

The table lists this clonotype with many counts. The V and J genes are TRBV20-1 and TRBJ2-5; D gene uncertain. Germline-derived CDR1 and CDR2 are DFQATT and SNEGSKA (reference sequence). This CDR3 comprises 16 residues. V shed 5 bases and J shed 5 bases, with 24 bases lying between them. CDR3 sequence: CSAPSGAVAMMETQYF. For the CDR3, the DNA is TGCAGTGCTCCCTCAGGTGCAGTAGCTATGATGGAGACCCAGTACTTC.

There are many counts of this clonotype. This CDR3 is CASSYSGGYNSPLHF. Here the CDR3 DNA reads TGTGCCAGCAGTTACTCGGGCGGATATAATTCACCCCTCCACTTT. The chain uses TRBV6-5 and TRBJ1-6, with D unclear. This CDR3 is 15 amino acids long. V dropped 0 bases and J dropped 4 bases, with 7 bases sitting between them. Germline V CDR1 and CDR2: MNHEY, SVGAGI.

This clonotype came up many times. A read error may account for a junction end that differs from germline. The gene calls are TRBV5-4 and TRBJ2-5; D remains ambiguous. Germline V gives CDR1 SGHNT, CDR2 YYREEE (reference sequence). This CDR3 region has 11 residues. As DNA, the CDR3 is TGTGCCAGCAGCTTGGAGGCGACCATCAACTTC. Its protein is CASSLEATINF.

This clonotype was found many times. The chain recombines TRBV7-2 with TRBJ2-2, with TRBD1 matching 8 bases. This CDR3 has 15 amino acids. Trimming took 4 bases from V and 3 from J; bases not matched to a gene: 4. Germline CDR1 and CDR2: SGHTA and FQGNSA. The CDR3 loop is CASSSTGGYTGELFF. The CDR3 DNA is TGTGCCAGCAGCTCCACAGGGGGATACACCGGGGAGCTGTTTTTT.

This clonotype was detected ten times or more. V and J are TRBV7-2 and TRBJ2-5; 13 bases agree with TRBD2. The V gene end was trimmed by 5 bases and the J gene end by 4 bases; junction bases not matched to a gene: 1. CDR3 length: 14 amino acids. Germline V gives CDR1 SGHTA, CDR2 FQGNSA. CDR3 nucleotide sequence: TGTGCCAGCAGCCGGACTAGCGGGAGAGAGACCCAGTACTTC. Its translation is CASSRTSGRETQYF. Full variable domain (remainder filled in from reference TRBV7-2 and TRBJ2-5): GAGVSQSPSNKVTEKGKDVELRCDPISGHTALYWYRQSLGQGLEFLIYFQGNSAPDKSGLPSDRFSAERTGGSVSTLTIQRTQQEDSAVYLCASSRTSGRETQYFGPGTRLLVL.

This clonotype was observed many times. This chain uses TRBV12-3 or TRBV12-4 with TRBJ2-7, with 10 bases identical to TRBD1. This CDR3 is 16 amino acids long. V was clipped by 5 bases and J by 2 bases; unmatched bases: 9. The CDR3 DNA reads TGTGCCAGCAGTCTGGGAGCCGGGACAGGGGCCTACGAGCAGTACTTC. Translated: CASSLGAGTGAYEQYF.

The count of this clonotype is one. A clone one base away is much larger, so this may be a read error. The chain has TRBV29-1 and TRBJ1-2, with D hard to call. The V gene's germline CDR1 is SQVTM and CDR2 ANQGSEA. The CDR3 totals 10 residues. The CDR3 region has the DNA TGCAGCGTTGACAACTATGTCTACACCTTC. Protein product: CSVDNYVYTF. Looking up the rest from reference TRBV29-1 and TRBJ1-2 gives the full variable domain: SAVISQKPSRDICQRGTSLTIQCQVDSQVTMMFWYRQQPGQSLTLIATANQGSEATYESGFVIDKFPISRPNLTFSTLTVSNMSPEDSSIYLCSVDNYVYTFGSGTRLTVV.

The J gene is TRBJ2-1, the V gene TRBV20-1, with 14 nucleotides matching TRBD2. CDR3 length: 17 residues. Germline-derived CDR1 and CDR2 are DFQATT and SNEGSKA (reference sequence). V trimming: 5 bases; J trimming: 3 bases; junction bases outside the gene matches: 9. DNA of the CDR3: TGCAGTGCTGTGACTAGCGGGGGGGCCGGGCTCTACAATGAGCAGTTCTTC. This gives the protein CSAVTSGGAGLYNEQFF.

This clonotype was seen at least ten times. The rearrangement joins TRBV7-3 to TRBJ2-3; TRBD1 agrees at 10 bases. Trimming removed 2 bases from V and 2 bases from J; junction bases left unmatched: 4. The CDR3 extends over 16 amino acids. The V gene's germline CDR1 is SGHTA and CDR2 FQGTGA. The CDR3, as DNA: TGTGCCAGCAGCTTAGACGGGACAGGGGCCACAGATACGCAGTATTTT. Amino acid sequence: CASSLDGTGATDTQYF.

This clonotype turned up a few times. This chain uses TRBV20-1 with TRBJ1-2; a weak D match, TRBD1 (6 bases). The CDR3 runs to 13 residues. Trimming cost V 6 bases and J 4 bases, with 15 bases left between them. Germline V CDR1 and CDR2: DFQATT, SNEGSKA (reference sequence). CDR3: CSAQTGAGYGYTF. In nucleotides, the CDR3 is TGCAGTGCCCAGACGGGGGCAGGCTATGGCTACACCTTC.

This clonotype showed up many times. This chain links TRBV7-9 with TRBJ1-5; 8 bases map to TRBD1. The trim removed 5 bases at V and 4 bases at J, leaving 10 bases unmatched. The CDR3 is 16 amino acids. The germline V gene encodes CDR1 SEHNR and CDR2 FQNEAQ (reference sequence). In nucleotides, the CDR3 is TGTGCCAGCAGCCCTAGCGGACAGGGTGCAAATCAGCCCCAGCATTTT. Translation gives CASSPSGQGANQPQHF.

At least ten counts were recorded for this clonotype. The CDR3 DNA sequence: TGTGCCACCAGCAGAGAAGGGGGGCTAGCGGGGGTCCAAGAGACCCAGTACTTC. Encoded protein: CATSREGGLAGVQETQYF. The chain combines TRBV15 with TRBJ2-5, with 10 bases matching TRBD2. CDR1 is LNHNV, CDR2 YYDKDF, per germline (reference sequence). This CDR3 has 18 residues. V gave up 0 bases and J gave up 1 base; unmatched junction bases: 8.

This clonotype came up many times. This chain links TRBV5-6 with TRBJ2-5, with 12 bases identical to TRBD2. CDR3 length: 16 amino acids. Germline V gene sequence: CDR1 SGHDT, CDR2 YYEEEE. V lost 0 bases, J lost 5 bases, and 5 bases stayed unmatched. CDR3 sequence reads: CASSLGASGGAETQYF. CDR3 DNA sequence: TGTGCCAGCAGCTTGGGGGCTAGCGGGGGGGCGGAGACCCAGTACTTC. Drawing the rest from reference TRBV5-6 and TRBJ2-5, the complete variable domain is DAGVTQSPTHLIKTRGQQVTLRCSPKSGHDTVSWYQQALGQGPQFIFQYYEEEERQRGNFPDRFSGHQFPNYSSELNVNALLLGDSALYLCASSLGASGGAETQYFGPGTRLLVL.